These 22 T cell receptor beta chains share one sample of origin, sequenced in a study of PD-1 blockade in classical Hodgkin lymphoma. The data were produced by immunoSEQ multiplex PCR, yet TCRdb's version contains in-frame clones alone and is incomplete. The sample lists 80,000 to 100,000 clones; roughly 76% were seen once. In every patient, relapse followed autologous stem cell transplantation, while exposure to brentuximab vedotin differed. The sample consisted of peripheral blood mononuclear cells (PBMCs), taken before the second cycle of nivolumab. The receptor source for this set is a human donor with classical Hodgkin lymphoma.

This chain joins TRBV2 and TRBJ2-2; TRBD1 might be the D (5 bases). This CDR3 contains 15 residues. Germline CDR1 reads SNHLY; CDR2 reads FYNNEI. V lost 4 bases and J lost 1, with 10 bases in between. The CDR3 protein is CASSVAQGNTGELFF. The CDR3 DNA is TGTGCCAGCAGTGTCGCCCAGGGGAACACCGGGGAGCTGTTTTTT.

This rearrangement joins TRBV15 to TRBJ1-4; perhaps TRBD1 as D (6 bases). Trimming took 1 base from V and 8 from J, leaving 14 bases between them. From germline, CDR1 is LNHNV and CDR2 YYDKDF (reference sequence). The CDR3 length is 15 residues. Here the CDR3 DNA reads TGTGCCACCAGCAGAGTGCGTCAGGGGAACGAAAAACTGTTTTTT. Translated: CATSRVRQGNEKLFF.

The rearrangement uses TRBV28 and TRBJ1-5, with D tentatively TRBD1 (5 bases). CDR1 MDHEN and CDR2 SYDVKM come from the germline V gene. Trimming pared 7 bases from V and 5 bases from J, leaving 12 bases between. The CDR3 has 13 amino acids. The CDR3: CASTSGGYQPQHF. CDR3 DNA: TGTGCCAGCACCTCGGGGGGGTATCAGCCCCAGCATTTT.

The chain employs TRBV25-1 and TRBJ2-7; no reliable D call. The germline V gene has CDR1 MGHDK and CDR2 SYGVNS. The V gene lost 8 bases and the J gene lost 6 bases, with 11 bases spanning the gap. The CDR3 loop spans 11 amino acids. The DNA of the CDR3 is TGTGCCAGCCAAAAGGTTGGCGAGCAGTACTTC. Encoded protein: CASQKVGEQYF.

The gene calls are TRBV28 and TRBJ2-7; D possibly corresponds to TRBD1 (5 bases). V lost 7 bases and J 2 bases, leaving 15 bases between the germline ends. The germline gives CDR1 MDHEN, CDR2 SYDVKM. The CDR3 extends over 14 amino acids. The CDR3 sequence is CASTQTASTYEQYF. CDR3 sequence (DNA): TGTGCCAGCACCCAGACAGCTTCAACCTACGAGCAGTACTTC.

The chain combines TRBV10-3 with TRBJ2-2, with 8 bases that match TRBD1. The length of the CDR3 is 18 residues. V lost 3 bases, J lost 4 bases, and 13 bases stayed unmatched. Germline CDR1 is ENHRY and CDR2 is SYGVKD. The CDR3 coding sequence is TGTGCCATCAGTGACCCGACAGGGGCCCTCGTGGGCACCGGGGAGCTGTTTTTT. Its translation: CAISDPTGALVGTGELFF.

The V call is TRBV6-1, the J call TRBJ1-3; D gene unclear. The CDR3 is made up of 14 amino acids. Germline CDR1 reads MNHNS; CDR2 reads SASEGT. Trimming took off 3 bases at V and 1 base at J, with 7 bases between the two ends. DNA of the CDR3: TGTGCCAGCAGTGACGGGTCTTCTGGAAACACCATATATTTT. It is translated as CASSDGSSGNTIYF.

The rearrangement joins TRBV19 to TRBJ2-1; 12 positions match TRBD2. V dropped 8 bases and J dropped 15; count of bases not matched to a gene: 17. The CDR3 has 15 amino acids. The germline V gene encodes CDR1 LNHDA and CDR2 SQIVND (reference sequence). The CDR3 is CASGGLAGGYKEPFF. For the CDR3, the DNA is TGTGCCAGTGGGGGGCTAGCGGGAGGGTACAAGGAACCGTTCTTC.

The chain links TRBV29-1 to TRBJ1-1; 8 positions match TRBD1. CDR1 SQVTM and CDR2 ANQGSEA come from the germline V gene. The V segment lost 6 bases and the J segment 7 bases; nucleotides outside the gene matches: 16. The length of the CDR3 is 15 residues. The CDR3 DNA is TGCAGCGTCGCCGGGACAGGTTCCCTCGGCTTTGAAGCTTTCTTT. Its protein is CSVAGTGSLGFEAFF.

The J gene is TRBJ1-5, the V gene TRBV18; the D gene is possibly TRBD1 (5 bases). V shed 0 bases and J shed 7 bases, with 13 bases lying between them. Looked up from germline, CDR1 is KGHSH and CDR2 is LQKENI. The CDR3 contains 15 residues. The CDR3 region has the DNA TGTGCCAGCTCACCACCCCAGGGTGGAGAACAGCCCCAGCATTTT. This sequence encodes CASSPPQGGEQPQHF. Full variable domain (missing parts from reference TRBV18 and TRBJ1-5): NAGVMQNPRHLVRRRGQEARLRCSPMKGHSHVYWYRQLPEEGLKFMVYLQKENIIDESGMPKERFSAEFPKEGPSILRIQQVVRGDSAAYFCASSPPQGGEQPQHFGDGTRLSIL.

The chain joins TRBV28 to TRBJ2-7, with TRBD2 matching over 11 bases. Germline CDR1 MDHEN, CDR2 SYDVKM. The J segment lost 4 bases and the V segment lost 6 bases, leaving 11 bases of the junction unmatched. The CDR3 covers 16 residues. The CDR3 protein is CASSPSSGRGIYEQYF. The CDR3 nucleotides read TGTGCCAGCAGCCCTAGTAGCGGGAGGGGTATTTACGAGCAGTACTTC.

A few counts support this clone. The rearrangement links TRBV6-5 to TRBJ1-6; D uncertain. Trimming pared 2 bases from V and 9 bases from J, leaving 14 bases between. Germline CDR1 MNHEY, CDR2 SVGAGI. This CDR3 contains 15 residues. The CDR3 coding sequence is TGTGCCAGCAGTTACCAGAACAACGTCGGTTCACCCCTCCACTTT. Protein sequence: CASSYQNNVGSPLHF.

This chain connects TRBV9 to TRBJ2-2; 11 nucleotides match TRBD2. The CDR3 spans 16 residues. V was clipped by 0 bases and J by 5 bases; unmatched bases: 3. Germline CDR1 SGDLS, CDR2 YYNGEE. CDR3 protein: CASSVGLAGRTGELFF. The CDR3, as DNA: TGTGCCAGCAGCGTAGGACTAGCGGGACGTACCGGGGAGCTGTTTTTT.

The chain combines TRBV7-3 with TRBJ1-1; D is undetermined. Germline V lookup: CDR1 SGHTA, CDR2 FQGTGA. This CDR3 region has 14 residues. Between the trimmed V and J ends, which lost 1 base and 5 bases, there was a span of 11 bases. The chain's CDR3 is CASSLRGGGTEAFF. The CDR3 DNA sequence: TGTGCCAGCAGCTTAAGGGGAGGTGGTACTGAAGCTTTCTTT.

This chain links TRBV5-1 with TRBJ2-5; TRBD1 or TRBD2 may be the D gene (5 bases each). The V gene lost 0 bases and the J gene lost 1 base, with 10 bases spanning the gap. Germline CDR1 is SGHRS and CDR2 is YFSETQ. This CDR3 spans 15 amino acids. DNA for the CDR3: TGCGCCAGCAGCTTGGCCCTGGGGACCCAAGAGACCCAGTACTTC. It specifies CASSLALGTQETQYF.

The rearrangement joins TRBV21-1 to TRBJ1-5; TRBD1 reflects the table's D call only, with no check against the DNA. TRBV21-1 is given as a pseudogene. The CDR3 has 20 amino acids. The CDR3 reads CASSKERGWPAAHSNQPQHF. The DNA for the CDR3 is TGTGCCAGCAGCAAAGAGAGGGGGTGGCCGGCGGCGCATAGCAATCAGCCCCAGCATTTT.

A single count supports this clone. The chain uses TRBV7-5 and TRBJ2-7; the table's D call, TRBD1, was not checked against the DNA. TRBV7-5 is tagged as a pseudogene. The CDR3 extends over 14 amino acids. The CDR3 sequence: CVRSLVPGTYEQYF. The CDR3 region has the DNA TGTGTCAGAAGCTTAGTCCCAGGAACCTACGAGCAGTACTTC.

The chain links TRBV7-2 to TRBJ1-3; 9 bases agree with TRBD1. Unmatched junction bases numbered 7, after V lost 4 bases and J lost 0 bases. CDR1 is SGHTA and CDR2 is FQGNSA in the germline V gene. This CDR3 contains 17 residues. CDR3 protein: CASSSSRDRVSGNTIYF. The DNA for the CDR3 is TGTGCCAGCAGCTCCAGTAGGGACAGGGTCTCTGGAAACACCATATATTTT.

The J gene is TRBJ2-7, the V gene TRBV19, with no clear D. This CDR3 comprises 15 residues. The germline V gene has CDR1 LNHDA and CDR2 SQIVND (reference sequence). The ends were cut back, 1 base at V and 4 bases at J, with 14 bases in the middle. Written as DNA, the CDR3 is TGTGCCAGTAGTATAGGAAGCGCAAAGGGTTACGAGCAGTACTTC. Translating it yields CASSIGSAKGYEQYF.

Notes on this clone: Additional DNA sequences in this sample encode the identical CDR3. This chain joins TRBV18 and TRBJ2-7; D gene ambiguous. V dropped 3 bases and J dropped 3 bases, with 6 bases sitting between them. The length of the CDR3 is 12 residues. CDR1 is KGHSH, CDR2 LQKENI, per germline. The CDR3 DNA sequence: TGTGCCAGCTCACCGGGCAGCTACGAGCAGTACTTC. Translating it yields CASSPGSYEQYF.

This chain links TRBV5-6 with TRBJ2-5, with 7 bases fitting TRBD2. The assigned J gene may be wrong: the sequence end matches TRBJ2-7 better. CDR1 and CDR2 (germline): SGHDT, YYEEEE. CDR3 length: 15 residues. The CDR3 sequence is CASSSVGLVSIEQYF. CDR3 in DNA: TGTGCCAGCAGCTCGGTAGGACTAGTCTCCATCGAGCAGTACTTC.

The rearrangement uses TRBV2 and TRBJ1-1; D is unclear. The CDR3 consists of 11 residues. V was pared by 9 bases and J by 0 bases, with 5 bases between. Germline V gene lookup returns CDR1 SNHLY and CDR2 FYNNEI. The CDR3 DNA sequence: TGTGCCAGTGGGGTGAACACTGAAGCTTTCTTT. Protein sequence: CASGVNTEAFF.